This T cell receptor (beta chain) was recovered during a study of blood T cells in healthy people across ages. In its sample, this clonotype was seen once. The antigen remains unidentified. Study findings and constraints: TCR beta diversity tracked closely with naive T cell percentage.

With 2 bases clipped from V and 1 base from J, the junction kept 4 bases outside the gene matches. The CDR3 runs 14 residues. Germline V lookup: CDR1 DFQATT, CDR2 SNEGSKA (reference sequence). Next came a second PCR, run for about 7 to 12 cycles, which used a sample-barcoded 5' primer along with a J-beta primer mix. TCRdb re-derived calls from the 5' RACE reads in MiXCR, one entry per CDR3 protein. The sample holds over 1,200,000 distinct CDR3 sequences, 55% to 75% seen once. What was sequenced was blood. The sequence came from a man aged 18 to 30 in good health. The chain joins TRBV20-1 to TRBJ1-1, with 7 bases matching TRBD1. The CDR3 protein is CSARLGTANTEAFF. CDR3 in DNA: TGCAGTGCTAGACTTGGGACAGCGAACACTGAAGCTTTCTTT.